This T cell receptor beta chain emerged from a study of T cells in Graves' hyperthyroidism and ophthalmopathy. Whole-study findings and limits: Stable hyperthyroidism was separated from ophthalmopathy by a model based on 13 V-J features.

As concerns this clonotype: Its antigen is unknown.

Trimming pared 7 bases from V and 3 bases from J, leaving 12 bases between. The CDR3 spans 13 residues. Germline CDR1 and CDR2: DFQATT and SNEGSKA (reference sequence). Researchers took RNA transcripts and amplified the TCR beta CDR3 regions from them. First-round RT-PCR of the TCR CDR3 relied on the HTBI primer set. A single record per CDR3 protein comes from TCRdb applying MiXCR to the multiplex PCR reads. This table has about 320,000 distinct CDR3 sequences, approximately 15% appearing once. V usage is TRBV20-1 and J usage is TRBJ2-2; no clear D. The origin of this receptor is a man aged 25 to 40 with Graves' hyperthyroidism. Material for sequencing was blood. CDR3 in DNA: TGCAGTGTTCCCGCTACTTACACCGGGGAGCTGTTTTTT. This translates into CSVPATYTGELFF.